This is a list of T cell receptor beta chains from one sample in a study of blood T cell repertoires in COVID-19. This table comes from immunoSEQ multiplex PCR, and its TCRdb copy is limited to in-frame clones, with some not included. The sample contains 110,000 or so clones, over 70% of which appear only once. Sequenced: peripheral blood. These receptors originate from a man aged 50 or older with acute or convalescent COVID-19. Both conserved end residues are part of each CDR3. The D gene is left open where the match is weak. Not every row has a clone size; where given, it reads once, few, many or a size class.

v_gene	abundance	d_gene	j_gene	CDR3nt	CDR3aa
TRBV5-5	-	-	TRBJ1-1	TGTGCCAGCAGCTCAACAGGGAGTGGGTACACTGAAGCTTTCTTT	CASSSTGSGYTEAFF
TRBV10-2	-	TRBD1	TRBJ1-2	TGCGCCAGCAGCGCGGGACAGGTCTATGGCTACACCTTC	CASSAGQVYGYTF
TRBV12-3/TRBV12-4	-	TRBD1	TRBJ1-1	TGTGCCAGCAGGGGACAGCGCGAAGCTTTCTTT	CASRGQREAFF
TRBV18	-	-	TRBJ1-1	TGTGCCAGCTCACCGACAGTGAACACTGAAGCTTTCTTT	CASSPTVNTEAFF
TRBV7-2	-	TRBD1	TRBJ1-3	TGTGCCAGCAGCTTTCTGCCCGGGACAGCTTATGGAAACACCATATATTTT	CASSFLPGTAYGNTIYF
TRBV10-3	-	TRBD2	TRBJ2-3	TGTGCCATCAGCCCTACTAGCGGGGGGGCAATAGGCACAGATACGCAGTATTTT	CAISPTSGGAIGTDTQYF
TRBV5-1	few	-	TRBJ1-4	TGCGCCAGCACCCCGGGGACACGAGGTGAAAAACTGTTTTTT	CASTPGTRGEKLFF
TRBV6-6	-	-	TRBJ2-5	TGTGCCAGCAGCCCCCAGACTGGCTACTCGACCCAGTACTTC	CASSPQTGYSTQYF
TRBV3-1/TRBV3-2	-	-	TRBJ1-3	TGTGCCAGCTCAGGGCTCTCTGGAAACACCATATATTTT	CASSGLSGNTIYF
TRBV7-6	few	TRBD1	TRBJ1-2	TGTGCCAGCAGCCTGGGCCCGGGACAGGGGGACTATGGCTACACCTTC	CASSLGPGQGDYGYTF
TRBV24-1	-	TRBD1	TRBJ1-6	TGTGCCACCGGATCCGGGGACAGGGACCGTGTGTCCTATAATTCACCCCTCCACTTT	CATGSGDRDRVSYNSPLHF
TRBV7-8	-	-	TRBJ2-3	TGTGCCAGCAGCTGGACTGGAGATACGCAGTATTTT	CASSWTGDTQYF
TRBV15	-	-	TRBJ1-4	TGTGCCACCAGCGGGGGGGGCACTAATGAAAAACTGTTTTTT	CATSGGGTNEKLFF
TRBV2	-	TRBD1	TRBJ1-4	TGTGCCAGCACTTACTCGACAGGGGGCGGTGAAAAACTGTTTTTT	CASTYSTGGGEKLFF
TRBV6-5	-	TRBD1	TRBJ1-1	TGTGCCAGTATATTTGACAGGGCCTCGAACACTGAAGCTTTCTTT	CASIFDRASNTEAFF
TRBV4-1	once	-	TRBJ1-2	TGCGCCAGCAGCCCTCAGACAGCCGCTAACTATGGCTACACCTTC	CASSPQTAANYGYTF
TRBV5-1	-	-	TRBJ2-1	TGCGCCAGCAGCTCAGAGGCGGGGGCCTATACCTACAATGAGCAGTTCTTC	CASSSEAGAYTYNEQFF
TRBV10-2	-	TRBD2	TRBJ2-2	TGCGCCAGCAAGGCCCGGGGGAGGGGACTTAGCACCGGGGAGCTGTTTTTT	CASKARGRGLSTGELFF
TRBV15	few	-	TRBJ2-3	TGTGCCACCAGCAGATTACTGAACACAGATACGCAGTATTTT	CATSRLLNTDTQYF
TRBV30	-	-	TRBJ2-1	TGTGCCTGGAGTGTATCTATTCTTAGCTCCTACAATGAGCAGTTCTTC	CAWSVSILSSYNEQFF
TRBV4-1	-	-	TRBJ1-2	TGCGCCAGCAGCCAAGACCCGAGCAGGTATGGCTACACCTTC	CASSQDPSRYGYTF
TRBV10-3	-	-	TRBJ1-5	TGTGCCATCAGTGCCCGGGGAGGGGCGGGCAATCAGCCCCAGCATTTT	CAISARGGAGNQPQHF
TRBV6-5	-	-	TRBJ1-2	TGTGCCAGCAGAGATACAGGGTTCAGTGGCTACACCTTC	CASRDTGFSGYTF
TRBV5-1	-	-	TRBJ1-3	TGCGCCAGCAGCTTGACAGCCTCCTCTGGAAACACCATATATTTT	CASSLTASSGNTIYF